This T cell receptor (beta chain) was identified during a study of blood T cells in healthy people across ages. The germline V gene has CDR1 LGHDT and CDR2 YNNKEL (reference sequence). V was pared by 0 bases and J by 5 bases, with 11 bases between. There are 15 residues in the CDR3. The donors, aged roughly 6 to 95, were healthy Caucasians from Russia. PCR was performed a second time for 7 to 11 cycles using a sample-barcoded 5' primer and a J-beta primer mix. Each CDR3 protein gets one entry after TCRdb re-called the 5' RACE reads with MiXCR. The sample lists fewer than 2 million distinct CDR3 sequences, around 40% seen once, with more than 20% in the top ten.

This sequence originates from a human donor in good health. The chain carries TRBV3-1 and TRBJ2-1, with no clear D. Specimen: blood. CDR3 residues: CASSQDLGSHNEQFF. In DNA form, the CDR3 reads TGTGCCAGCAGCCAAGATTTGGGCAGCCACAATGAGCAGTTCTTC.